Following are 32 T cell receptor beta chains from one sample sequenced in a study of fetal regulatory T cell absence and autoimmunity. The protocol was immunoSEQ multiplex PCR, while the TCRdb copy is restricted to in-frame clones and leaves out a portion. The profile shows approximately 49,000 clones, about 79% of them singletons. The material sequenced was cord blood. Receptor source: a newborn boy with IPEX syndrome.

This rearrangement joins TRBV25-1 to TRBJ2-7; no reliable D call. The V and J ends lost 6 bases and 4 bases respectively, with 13 bases between them. There are 13 residues in the CDR3. From germline, CDR1 is MGHDK and CDR2 SYGVNS. The CDR3 spells CASRPPSRYEQYF. CDR3 in DNA: TGTGCCAGCAGGCCCCCCTCGCGGTACGAGCAGTACTTC.

The J gene is TRBJ2-7, the V gene TRBV27; D ambiguous. Trimming cost V 6 bases and J 3 bases, with 18 bases left between them. Germline V gene sequence: CDR1 MNHEY, CDR2 SMNVEV (reference sequence). CDR3 length: 15 amino acids. The CDR3 nucleotides are TGTGCCAGCAGCCATCGGAGCGAAATTCTCTACGAGCAGTACTTC. Its protein product is CASSHRSEILYEQYF.

This sequence joins TRBV10-3 and TRBJ2-7, with 8 bases lining up with TRBD1. CDR1 is ENHRY and CDR2 is SYGVKD in the germline V gene. The CDR3 extends over 14 amino acids. Unmatched junction bases numbered 3, after V lost 3 bases and J lost 2 bases. The CDR3 DNA reads TGTGCCATCAGTGATCCACAGGGGGCCTACGAGCAGTACTTC. This codes for CAISDPQGAYEQYF.

The CDR3: CASSLGGNTYEQYF. The CDR3 region has the DNA TGTGCCAGCAGCTTGGGTGGGAACACCTACGAGCAGTACTTC. The chain recombines TRBV5-4 with TRBJ2-7; no clear D. Trimming left V 0 bases short and J 2 bases short, with 9 bases between. The CDR3 sequence is 14 residues long. The germline gives CDR1 SGHNT, CDR2 YYREEE (reference sequence). The full variable domain, its missing parts supplied by reference TRBV5-4 and TRBJ2-7, is ETGVTQSPTHLIKTRGQQVTLRCSSQSGHNTVSWYQQALGQGPQFIFQYYREEENGRGNFPPRFSGLQFPNYSSELNVNALELDDSALYLCASSLGGNTYEQYFGPGTRLTVT.

The chain joins TRBV11-2 to TRBJ1-5, with 9 bases fitting TRBD1. CDR3 length: 16 amino acids. Germline assignment: CDR1 SGHAT and CDR2 FQNNGV. V shed 1 base, J shed 2 bases, and the junction held 3 bases outside the gene matches. CDR3 DNA: TGTGCCAGCAGCTTAGTCCGGACAGGGGGCAATCAGCCCCAGCATTTT. This encodes CASSLVRTGGNQPQHF. The full variable domain, completed using reference TRBV11-2 and TRBJ1-5, is EAGVAQSPRYKIIEKRQSVAFWCNPISGHATLYWYQQILGQGPKLLIQFQNNGVVDDSQLPKDRFSAERLKGVDSTLKIQPAKLEDSAVYLCASSLVRTGGNQPQHFGDGTRLSIL.

The chain has TRBV9 and TRBJ2-2; a possible D gene is TRBD1 (5 bases). The V and J ends lost 5 bases and 10 bases respectively, with 12 bases between them. Germline lookup yields CDR1 SGDLS and CDR2 YYNGEE. This CDR3 has 12 amino acids. The CDR3 DNA is TGTGCCAGCAGTTCATGGGGCACGGAGCTGTTTTTT. Its translation: CASSSWGTELFF.

The V gene is TRBV5-4, the J gene TRBJ2-2, with 8 bases fitting TRBD2. Trimming cost V 1 base and J 6 bases; bases outside gene matches: 8. The CDR3 has 16 amino acids. CDR1 is SGHNT, CDR2 YYREEE, per germline (reference sequence). The CDR3 sequence is CASSLNPVTSAGELFF. The CDR3 region has the DNA TGTGCCAGCAGCTTGAACCCCGTGACTAGCGCCGGGGAGCTGTTTTTT.

This rearrangement joins TRBV2 to TRBJ2-1; the D gene is possibly TRBD2 (6 bases). The V gene lost 3 bases and the J gene lost 7 bases, with 22 bases spanning the gap. The CDR3 extends over 17 amino acids. CDR1 SNHLY and CDR2 FYNNEI come from the germline V gene. CDR3 sequence reads: CASSDPQEGWSWNEQFF. DNA of the CDR3: TGTGCCAGCAGTGATCCCCAGGAGGGGTGGTCCTGGAATGAGCAGTTCTTC.

The chain recombines TRBV9 with TRBJ1-2; perhaps TRBD1 as D (5 bases). V was shortened by 4 bases and J by 4 bases, with 11 bases between the two germline ends. CDR3 length: 13 amino acids. Germline assignment: CDR1 SGDLS and CDR2 YYNGEE. CDR3 amino acids: CASSRQPTYGYTF. The CDR3 nucleotides read TGTGCCAGCAGCAGACAGCCTACCTATGGCTACACCTTC.

Only one count was recorded for this clone. The CDR3 loop is CASSGSGSGVVGTDTQYF. CDR3 sequence (DNA): TGTGCCAGCAGCGGAAGCGGGAGTGGGGTAGTGGGCACAGATACGCAGTATTTT. The chain joins TRBV11-2 to TRBJ2-3; 8 bases map to TRBD2. Germline values: CDR1 SGHAT, CDR2 FQNNGV. CDR3 length equals 18 residues. V shed 5 bases and J 1 base; nucleotides not matched to a gene: 14.

V is TRBV6-6 and J is TRBJ2-7, with 8 positions matching TRBD2. Germline loops: CDR1 MNHNY, CDR2 SVGAGI (reference sequence). This CDR3 contains 14 residues. V shed 2 bases, J shed 3 bases, and the junction held 3 bases outside the gene matches. Here the CDR3 reads CASSYRAGGYEQYF. CDR3 in DNA: TGTGCCAGCAGTTACCGTGCGGGGGGCTACGAGCAGTACTTC.

This clone was observed a few times. The chain combines TRBV5-1 with TRBJ2-7; 8 bases fit TRBD2. CDR1 and CDR2 (germline): SGHRS, YFSETQ. The CDR3 covers 16 residues. Trimming cost V 0 bases and J 0 bases; bases outside gene matches: 5. CDR3 in amino acids: CASSLGAGVTSYEQYF. The CDR3 DNA follows: TGCGCCAGCAGCTTGGGAGCGGGAGTCACCTCCTACGAGCAGTACTTC.

The chain uses TRBV13 and TRBJ1-2, with D tentatively TRBD1 (5 bases). The CDR3 consists of 11 residues. Germline V gene sequence: CDR1 PRHDT, CDR2 FYEKMQ (reference sequence). V lost 3 bases and J 8 bases, leaving 7 bases between the germline ends. The CDR3 protein is CASSFREGYTF. The CDR3 DNA is TGTGCCAGCAGCTTCAGGGAGGGCTACACCTTC.

This clone was counted a few times. The chain uses TRBV10-3 and TRBJ1-2, with 10 bases identical to TRBD1. V lost 4 bases to trimming and J lost 2 bases; unmatched junction nucleotides: 1. CDR3 length: 14 amino acids. Germline CDR1 ENHRY, CDR2 SYGVKD. The CDR3 DNA reads as TGTGCCATCAGTGGGACAGGGGGGAACTATGGCTACACCTTC. Translating gives CAISGTGGNYGYTF.

The CDR3 coding sequence is TGTGCCAGCAGCTTAGAACTAGCGGGCATCACAGATACGCAGTATTTT. It is translated as CASSLELAGITDTQYF. The chain is built from TRBV11-2 and TRBJ2-3, with TRBD2 matching 9 bases. Unmatched junction bases numbered 3, after V lost 0 bases and J lost 2 bases. Looked up from germline, CDR1 is SGHAT and CDR2 is FQNNGV. This CDR3 contains 16 residues. Filled out from reference TRBV11-2 and TRBJ2-3, the complete variable domain reads EAGVAQSPRYKIIEKRQSVAFWCNPISGHATLYWYQQILGQGPKLLIQFQNNGVVDDSQLPKDRFSAERLKGVDSTLKIQPAKLEDSAVYLCASSLELAGITDTQYFGPGTRLTVL.

The rearrangement uses TRBV5-6 and TRBJ1-2; tentative D call: TRBD1 (6 bases). V shed 4 bases and J shed 4 bases, with 11 bases lying between them. The CDR3 has 13 amino acids. Germline assignment: CDR1 SGHDT and CDR2 YYEEEE. The CDR3 spells CASSPDRTYGYTF. CDR3 nucleotides: TGTGCCAGCAGCCCGGACAGAACCTATGGCTACACCTTC.

The chain couples TRBV2 to TRBJ1-2, with 8 bases matching TRBD1. This CDR3 is 15 amino acids long. Germline CDR1 and CDR2: SNHLY and FYNNEI. V dropped 5 bases and J dropped 2; count of bases not matched to a gene: 7. CDR3 nucleotides: TGTGCCAGCAGTACAAGGGACAGGACCAACTATGGCTACACCTTC. Translated: CASSTRDRTNYGYTF.

The V call is TRBV5-1, the J call TRBJ1-2; D remains ambiguous. The CDR3 is 13 amino acids. V dropped 1 base and J dropped 6 bases, with 10 bases sitting between them. Germline V gene data show CDR1 as SGHRS and CDR2 as YFSETQ. In DNA, the CDR3 is TGCGCCAGCAGCTTGCAGGAGTATGATGGCTACACCTTC. Protein product: CASSLQEYDGYTF.

This sequence joins TRBV6-1 and TRBJ2-3; 9 bases fit TRBD2. Germline V CDR1 and CDR2: MNHNS, SASEGT. The CDR3 is 15 residues long. With V trimmed by 6 bases and J by 7 bases, 11 bases remained unmatched. The DNA of the CDR3 is TGTGCCAGCAGATTGATAGGCGGGGGGGGATATACGCAGTATTTT. Encoded protein: CASRLIGGGGYTQYF.

As for this clone: At one end the junction does not follow the germline gene, possibly because of a read error. The genes are TRBV6-1 and TRBJ1-2; weak D call: TRBD1 (6 bases). Germline values: CDR1 MNHNS, CDR2 SASEGT. The CDR3 contains 11 residues. The CDR3 DNA reads TGTGCCAGCAGTGTATCCCGGGACAAAGCCTTC. Residues: CASSVSRDKAF.

This chain links TRBV6-1 with TRBJ1-1, with D possibly matching TRBD1 (6 bases). The germline CDR1 and CDR2 sequences are MNHNS and SASEGT. The CDR3 covers 14 residues. V was pared by 1 base and J by 11 bases, with 17 bases between. The CDR3 DNA reads TGTGCCAGCAGTGAAGAGGGGGGACGTCGCGAGGCTTTCTTT. Its translation: CASSEEGGRREAFF.

This clone came up a few times. This chain uses TRBV12-5 with TRBJ2-3, with D hard to call. Trimming left V 5 bases short and J 6 bases short, with 6 bases between. The CDR3 consists of 11 residues. Germline loops: CDR1 LGHNT, CDR2 FRNRAP. This chain's CDR3 is CASGLWDTQYF. The CDR3, as DNA: TGTGCTAGTGGTCTCTGGGATACGCAGTATTTT. The full variable domain, in which reference TRBV12-5 and TRBJ2-3 provide the parts outside the CDR3, is DARVTQTPRHKVTEMGQEVTMRCQPILGHNTVFWYRQTMMQGLELLAYFRNRAPLDDSGMPKDRFSAEMPDATLATLKIQPSEPRDSAVYFCASGLWDTQYFGPGTRLTVL.

The chain combines TRBV9 with TRBJ2-2, with 8 bases that match TRBD2. CDR1 is SGDLS and CDR2 is YYNGEE in the germline V gene. The CDR3 spans 15 residues. After removal of 4 bases from V and 3 bases from J, the junction contained 5 bases not matched to a gene. The CDR3 loop is CASSFSGGHTGELFF. The DNA of the CDR3 is TGTGCCAGCAGCTTCAGCGGGGGACACACCGGGGAGCTGTTTTTT.

The V gene is TRBV30, the J gene TRBJ1-1, with 8 bases lining up with TRBD1. In germline, CDR1 is GTSNPN, CDR2 SVGIG (reference sequence). CDR3 size: 14 residues. V gave up 1 base and J gave up 1 base; unmatched junction bases: 2. In nucleotides, the CDR3 is TGTGCCTGGAGTGACGGGACAGGGAACACTGAAGCTTTCTTT. Translating gives CAWSDGTGNTEAFF.

J is TRBJ2-1 and V is TRBV5-1, with 8 bases identical to TRBD2. This CDR3 is built from 15 residues. V lost 2 bases and J lost 3; bases outside the gene matches: 4. Germline loops: CDR1 SGHRS, CDR2 YFSETQ. CDR3 coding DNA: TGCGCCAGCAGCTTTGCGGGGGGCCTCTACAATGAGCAGTTCTTC. This sequence encodes CASSFAGGLYNEQFF.

The chain carries TRBV29-1 and TRBJ2-7; 8 bases align to TRBD1. CDR3 length: 12 residues. Germline loops: CDR1 SQVTM, CDR2 ANQGSEA. Trimming took 7 bases from V and 6 from J; bases not matched to a gene: 8. CDR3 protein: CSASDRASEQYF. CDR3 DNA sequence: TGCAGCGCCTCGGACAGGGCCTCCGAGCAGTACTTC.

The V gene is TRBV11-3, the J gene TRBJ2-2; D not resolved. The CDR3 consists of 19 residues. The germline V gene has CDR1 SGHNT and CDR2 YENEEA. V was shortened by 0 bases and J by 1 base, with 18 bases between the two germline ends. CDR3 region: CASSLDYLGASGNTGELFF. The CDR3 nucleotides are TGTGCCAGCAGCTTAGATTATTTAGGAGCTTCGGGGAACACCGGGGAGCTGTTTTTT.

This chain connects TRBV6-6 to TRBJ2-7, with 9 bases identical to TRBD2. The germline gives CDR1 MNHNY, CDR2 SVGAGI (reference sequence). CDR3 size: 14 residues. The V segment lost 7 bases and the J segment 6 bases; nucleotides outside the gene matches: 10. CDR3 sequence reads: CASTLASSGTEQYF. The DNA of the CDR3 is TGTGCCAGCACCCTAGCCTCTAGCGGGACCGAGCAGTACTTC.

This chain connects TRBV4-1 to TRBJ1-1; D unclear. With 4 bases removed from V and 2 bases from J, the gap between germline ends came to 8 bases. Germline V gene data show CDR1 as MGHRA and CDR2 as YSYEKL. This CDR3 spans 13 amino acids. DNA of the CDR3: TGCGCCAGCAGCCGGCGGGAAAACACTGAAGCTTTCTTT. Its protein product is CASSRRENTEAFF.

The chain combines TRBV30 with TRBJ2-4, with D perhaps TRBD1 (5 bases). The germline CDR1 and CDR2 sequences are GTSNPN and SVGIG (reference sequence). The V gene lost 3 bases and the J gene lost 8 bases, with 8 bases spanning the gap. This CDR3 is built from 11 residues. The CDR3 nucleotides read TGTGCCTGGAGGGGCAGGGACATTCAGTACTTC. This codes for CAWRGRDIQYF.

Only a few counts were recorded for this clone. J is TRBJ2-1 and V is TRBV7-9; D is unclear. Germline-derived CDR1 and CDR2 are SEHNR and FQNEAQ (reference sequence). Trimming cost V 5 bases and J 4 bases, with 12 bases left between them. The CDR3 extends over 14 amino acids. The CDR3 here is CASSPLTKYNEQFF. Here the CDR3 DNA reads TGTGCCAGCAGCCCCTTGACCAAGTACAATGAGCAGTTCTTC.

V gene TRBV7-2 combines with J gene TRBJ2-3, with 7 bases lining up with TRBD2. The V gene end was trimmed by 4 bases and the J gene end by 0 bases; junction bases not matched to a gene: 7. Germline CDR1 and CDR2: SGHTA and FQGNSA. The CDR3 extends over 16 amino acids. CDR3 sequence: CASSYISGPSTDTQYF. CDR3 DNA sequence: TGTGCCAGCAGCTATATTAGCGGGCCTAGCACAGATACGCAGTATTTT.